The 22 T cell receptor beta chains presented below share a single source sample, sequenced in a study of vaccination and CD4 T cells after COVID-19. This sample's treatment: roughly 10-day PBMC culture with coronavirus spike peptide pools or control peptides (ViraFEST assay). The Oncomine TCR Beta short-read assay was applied to DNA of cultured CD4+ T cells. TCRdb re-derived calls from the PCR reads in MiXCR, one entry per CDR3 protein. Among some 14,000 distinct CDR3 sequences listed, 40% to 65% were seen once. These receptors have no known antigen. Sample: CD4+ T cells from blood, cultured in vitro. The origin of the receptors is a human donor who had recovered from COVID-19.

The V gene is TRBV6-2 or TRBV6-3, the J gene TRBJ1-3; D call uncertain. V was clipped by 6 bases and J by 0 bases, with 12 bases between them. This CDR3 region has 15 residues. CDR1 is MNHEY and CDR2 is SVGEGT in the germline V gene. The CDR3 DNA reads TGTGCCAGCAGCCGTCCCGAGAGCTCTGGAAACACCATATATTTT. The encoded protein is CASSRPESSGNTIYF.

The rearrangement uses TRBV4-1 and TRBJ2-3; TRBD2 matches at 8 bases. Germline V lookup: CDR1 MGHRA, CDR2 YSYEKL. The trim removed 4 bases at V and 2 bases at J, leaving 8 bases unmatched. This CDR3 contains 16 residues. CDR3 loop: CASSRTTSVFTDTQYF. The CDR3 nucleotides are TGCGCCAGCAGCCGCACGACTAGCGTATTCACAGATACGCAGTATTTT.

The CDR3 coding sequence is TGTGCCAGCAGTTATGACAGTGAGCAGTTCTTC. It specifies CASSYDSEQFF. This chain links TRBV6-2 or TRBV6-3 with TRBJ2-1; possibly TRBD1 for D (5 bases). The V gene's germline CDR1 is MNHEY and CDR2 SVGEGT. V shed 3 bases and J shed 9 bases, with 6 bases lying between them. The CDR3 is 11 amino acids.

The chain is built from TRBV6-1 and TRBJ2-5; 10 bases are a match to TRBD1. J gave up 4 bases and V 7 bases, and 9 bases lay outside the gene matches. Per the germline V gene, CDR1 is MNHNS and CDR2 is SASEGT. This CDR3 contains 15 residues. The CDR3: CASTIRTGGGETQYF. DNA of the CDR3: TGTGCCAGCACTATTCGGACAGGGGGGGGAGAGACCCAGTACTTC.

The J gene is TRBJ2-7, the V gene TRBV7-2; D perhaps matches TRBD2 (6 bases). The CDR3 covers 14 residues. Trimming shortened V by 5 bases and J by 5 bases, and 16 bases separated the two germline ends. CDR1 SGHTA and CDR2 FQGNSA come from the germline V gene. The CDR3 sequence is CASSPDPGGHEQYF. Written as DNA, the CDR3 is TGTGCCAGCAGCCCAGATCCCGGGGGTCACGAGCAGTACTTC.

This chain joins TRBV6-1 and TRBJ2-1; 16 bases are a match to TRBD2. Germline V gives CDR1 MNHNS, CDR2 SASEGT. With 7 bases clipped from V and 3 bases from J, the junction kept 12 bases outside the gene matches. The CDR3 is made up of 19 amino acids. The CDR3: CASKLTGTSGRAYYNEQFF. CDR3 DNA sequence: TGTGCCAGCAAGTTGACAGGGACTAGCGGGAGGGCCTACTACAATGAGCAGTTCTTC.

This clonotype was detected only a few times. This chain links TRBV27 with TRBJ2-2; D is ambiguous. V shed 4 bases and J shed 1 base, with 7 bases lying between them. The CDR3 loop spans 14 amino acids. Germline V gives CDR1 MNHEY, CDR2 SMNVEV (reference sequence). This CDR3 is CASSWDRNTGELFF. In nucleotides, the CDR3 is TGTGCCAGCAGTTGGGATAGGAACACCGGGGAGCTGTTTTTT.

There are a few counts of this clonotype. The chain carries TRBV25-1 and TRBJ2-3; no firm D call. CDR1 and CDR2 (germline): MGHDK, SYGVNS. The CDR3 totals 14 residues. Trimming removed 3 bases at V and 0 bases at J, with 7 bases between. CDR3: CASSDTRSTDTQYF. The CDR3, as DNA: TGTGCCAGCAGTGATACCCGGAGCACAGATACGCAGTATTTT.

This clonotype was counted only a few times. V and J are TRBV20-1 and TRBJ2-5; 9 bases fit TRBD2. The CDR3 is made up of 15 amino acids. V was pared by 0 bases and J by 1 base, with 3 bases of the junction left unmatched. Germline lookup yields CDR1 DFQATT and CDR2 SNEGSKA (reference sequence). CDR3 bases: TGCAGTGCTAGAGATAGCGGGGGTGTCCAAGAGACCCAGTACTTC. It yields the protein CSARDSGGVQETQYF.

The chain employs TRBV20-1 and TRBJ1-6; D is perhaps TRBD1 (5 bases). Trimming pared 2 bases from V and 9 bases from J, leaving 11 bases between. The CDR3 is made up of 13 amino acids. The V gene's germline CDR1 is DFQATT and CDR2 SNEGSKA (reference sequence). The CDR3 DNA is TGCAGTGCTAGACAGGGAGTTGGTTCACCCCTCCACTTT. This codes for CSARQGVGSPLHF.

This clonotype came up once. The chain joins TRBV30 to TRBJ1-1, with no clear D. Germline CDR1 is GTSNPN and CDR2 is SVGIG (reference sequence). This CDR3 has 15 amino acids. Trimming took 4 bases from V and 2 from J, leaving 17 bases between them. The CDR3 here is CAWNQEGLANTEAFF. In nucleotides, the CDR3 is TGTGCCTGGAATCAGGAAGGGCTAGCCAACACTGAAGCTTTCTTT.

The rearrangement uses TRBV28 and TRBJ2-7; 8 bases map to TRBD2. CDR1 is MDHEN, CDR2 SYDVKM, per germline. CDR3 length: 15 residues. V was pared by 5 bases and J by 7 bases, with 13 bases of the junction left unmatched. The CDR3 here is CASSPPTGGPDEQYF. Written as DNA, the CDR3 is TGTGCCAGCAGTCCCCCCACGGGAGGGCCTGATGAGCAGTACTTC.

The V call is TRBV7-2, the J call TRBJ2-7, with D uncertain. Germline assignment: CDR1 SGHTA and CDR2 FQGNSA. Trimming removed 1 base from V and 6 bases from J, with 10 bases in between. The CDR3 has 13 amino acids. The CDR3 loop reads CASSLVLRSEQYF. The CDR3 DNA sequence: TGTGCCAGCAGCTTAGTTCTTCGGAGCGAGCAGTACTTC. Full variable domain (remainder filled in from reference TRBV7-2 and TRBJ2-7): GAGVSQSPSNKVTEKGKDVELRCDPISGHTALYWYRQSLGQGLEFLIYFQGNSAPDKSGLPSDRFSAERTGGSVSTLTIQRTQQEDSAVYLCASSLVLRSEQYFGPGTRLTVT.

This chain uses TRBV7-3 with TRBJ2-2; tentatively, D is TRBD1 (6 bases). In germline, CDR1 is SGHTA, CDR2 FQGTGA. This CDR3 spans 15 amino acids. Trimming shortened V by 4 bases and J by 2 bases, and 11 bases separated the two germline ends. In DNA, the CDR3 is TGTGCCAGCAGCTCCTACGGGACAAACACCGGGGAGCTGTTTTTT. Its protein product is CASSSYGTNTGELFF.

This chain links TRBV7-6 with TRBJ1-4; D not resolved. Germline CDR1 reads SGHVS; CDR2 reads FNYEAQ. The CDR3 is 14 residues long. The V and J ends lost 3 bases and 0 bases respectively, with 5 bases between them. CDR3 amino acids: CASSLSSTNEKLFF. DNA of the CDR3: TGTGCCAGCAGCTTGTCGTCAACTAATGAAAAACTGTTTTTT.

The V gene is TRBV2, the J gene TRBJ1-5; the D gene is possibly TRBD1 (5 bases). The CDR3 runs 15 residues. V was shortened by 7 bases and J by 6 bases, with 19 bases between the two germline ends. CDR1 is SNHLY, CDR2 FYNNEI, per germline. This chain's CDR3 is CASNQAQEAGQPQHF. The CDR3 DNA is TGTGCCAGCAACCAAGCACAGGAGGCAGGTCAGCCCCAGCATTTT.

V usage is TRBV12-3 or TRBV12-4 and J usage is TRBJ2-3; D gene unclear. CDR3 size: 12 residues. V lost 5 bases and J 6 bases, leaving 9 bases between the germline ends. CDR3 region: CASSQATDTQYF. As DNA, the CDR3 is TGTGCCAGCAGTCAAGCCACGGATACGCAGTATTTT.

This chain links TRBV2 with TRBJ2-1; 9 bases fit TRBD2. The V segment lost 3 bases and the J segment 3 bases; nucleotides outside the gene matches: 3. This CDR3 has 15 amino acids. Germline V gene data show CDR1 as SNHLY and CDR2 as FYNNEI. In nucleotides, the CDR3 is TGTGCCAGCAGTGATGGGACTAGCTTCTACAATGAGCAGTTCTTC. It translates to CASSDGTSFYNEQFF.

The V and J genes are TRBV10-3 and TRBJ1-3; D is unresolved. V shed 6 bases and J shed 1 base, with 16 bases lying between them. Germline-derived CDR1 and CDR2 are ENHRY and SYGVKD. There are 16 residues in the CDR3. CDR3 amino acids: CAIRGYSCRSGNTIYF. CDR3 in DNA: TGTGCCATCAGGGGTTACAGTTGTAGATCTGGAAACACCATATATTTT.

DNA of the CDR3: TGTGCCATCAGTGATTCCAGACAGGGGAATGAGCAGTTCTTC. This translates into CAISDSRQGNEQFF. V usage is TRBV10-3 and J usage is TRBJ2-1; 8 bases fit TRBD1. The CDR3 runs 14 residues. The germline CDR1 and CDR2 sequences are ENHRY and SYGVKD. Losses at the gene ends were 3 bases for V and 7 bases for J; bases not matched to a gene: 5.

This chain links TRBV6-1 with TRBJ2-3; 10 bases line up with TRBD2. V shed 4 bases and J 3 bases; nucleotides not matched to a gene: 7. Germline V gene lookup returns CDR1 MNHNS and CDR2 SASEGT. The CDR3 sequence is 16 residues long. The CDR3 DNA is TGTGCCAGCAGTGTATGGCTAGCGGGGGATACAGATACGCAGTATTTT. Translating gives CASSVWLAGDTDTQYF.

This clonotype showed up just a few times. The CDR3 coding sequence is TGTGCCAGCAGTGTAAGCGGACTAGCGAACAATGAGCAGTTCTTC. This gives the protein CASSVSGLANNEQFF. V and J are TRBV27 and TRBJ2-1; 9 bases line up with TRBD2. V trimming: 5 bases; J trimming: 5 bases; junction bases outside the gene matches: 7. Germline loops: CDR1 MNHEY, CDR2 SMNVEV (reference sequence). The CDR3 contains 15 residues.